What follows is one TCR beta chain and its context. This entry comes from a study of blood T cell repertoires in COVID-19. Study-level information: The United States, Italy and Spain supplied acute and convalescent COVID-19 samples.

Recruits, aged roughly 18 to 100 years, lived in 24 US areas. Grouping used clinical history reported by participants in a survey and questionnaire. Original methodology: Using reference gene primer amplification, nucleated cell counts were estimated. Clones were sequenced by immunoSEQ multiplex PCR, and TCRdb holds only the in-frame ones, with some missing. Clone size and V and J calls were adopted from that table, with D and trimming inferred from the DNA. The profile covers fewer than 350,000 clones, with around 84% appearing a single time and around 1.8% taken by the ten largest. The receptor's source is a woman aged 25 to 45 who had been exposed to COVID-19. Sequencing used PBMCs or T cells enriched from blood (not recorded which).

CDR3 amino acids: CASSFLGLSSYEQYF. In nucleotides, the CDR3 is TGTGCCAGCAGTTTTCTGGGACTAAGCTCCTACGAGCAGTACTTC. The J gene is TRBJ2-7, the V gene TRBV28; 7 positions match TRBD2. The CDR3 has 15 amino acids. After removal of 3 bases from V and 0 bases from J, the junction contained 5 bases not matched to a gene. Germline CDR1 reads MDHEN; CDR2 reads SYDVKM.